Following are 3 T cell receptor beta chains from one sample sequenced in a study of T cells expressing NK-cell markers. Each CDR3 protein gets one entry in TCRdb, which reprocessed the 5' RACE reads and gives no DNA. The data show 450,000 to 600,000 distinct CDR3 sequences, and the top ten clones hold roughly 3.4%. Sequencing was performed on blood T cells: a sorted CD56 or NKG2C T cell subset, CD4+ or CD8+ T cells, or bulk PBMC T cells (not recorded which). The receptors were gathered from a man younger than 35 in good health.

The rearrangement joins TRBV7-9 to TRBJ1-5. This CDR3 comprises 15 residues. Germline V gene sequence: CDR1 SEHNR, CDR2 FQNEAQ (reference sequence). The CDR3 spells CASSSDLGPQTSQHF.

CDR3 sequence reads: CASSLEPNGAGSADTQYF. The chain combines TRBV5-1 with TRBJ2-3; TCRdb returns TRBD1, unconfirmable since there is no DNA. The CDR3 covers 18 residues. The germline V gene encodes CDR1 SGHRS and CDR2 YFSETQ.

This chain joins TRBV28 and TRBJ2-5; TCRdb picks TRBD2, but there is no DNA to check that call. CDR3 length: 12 amino acids. Germline values: CDR1 MDHEN, CDR2 SYDVKM. The chain's CDR3 is CASLGGVETQYF.